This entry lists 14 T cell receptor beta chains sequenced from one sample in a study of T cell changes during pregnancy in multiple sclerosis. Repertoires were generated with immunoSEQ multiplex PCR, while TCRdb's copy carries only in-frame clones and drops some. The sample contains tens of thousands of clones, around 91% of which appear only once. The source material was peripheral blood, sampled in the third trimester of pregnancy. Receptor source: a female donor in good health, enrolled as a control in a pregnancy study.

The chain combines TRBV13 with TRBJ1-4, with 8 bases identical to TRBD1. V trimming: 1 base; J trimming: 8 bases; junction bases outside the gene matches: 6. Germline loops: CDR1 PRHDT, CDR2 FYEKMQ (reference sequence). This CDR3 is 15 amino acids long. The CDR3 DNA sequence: TGTGCCAGCAGCTTAGTCGGACAGGGTAACGAAAAACTGTTTTTT. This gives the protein CASSLVGQGNEKLFF.

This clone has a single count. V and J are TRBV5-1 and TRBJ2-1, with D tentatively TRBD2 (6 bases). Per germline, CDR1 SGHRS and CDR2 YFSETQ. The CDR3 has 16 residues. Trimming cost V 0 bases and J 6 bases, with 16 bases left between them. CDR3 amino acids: CASSLVTGGVGNEQFF. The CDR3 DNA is TGCGCCAGCAGCTTGGTAACGGGCGGGGTAGGCAATGAGCAGTTCTTC.

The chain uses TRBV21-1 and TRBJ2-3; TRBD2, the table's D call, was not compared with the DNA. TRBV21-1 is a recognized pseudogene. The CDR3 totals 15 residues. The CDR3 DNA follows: TGTGCCAGCAGCAAAACCGGACTTAAGGGAGATACGCAGTATTTT. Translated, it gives CASSKTGLKGDTQYF.

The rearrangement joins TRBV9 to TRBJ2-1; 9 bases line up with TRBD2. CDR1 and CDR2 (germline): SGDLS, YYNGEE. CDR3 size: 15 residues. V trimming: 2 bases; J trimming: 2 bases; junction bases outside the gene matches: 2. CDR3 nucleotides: TGTGCCAGCAGCGTTGGCGGGGGGGCCTACAATGAGCAGTTCTTC. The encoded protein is CASSVGGGAYNEQFF.

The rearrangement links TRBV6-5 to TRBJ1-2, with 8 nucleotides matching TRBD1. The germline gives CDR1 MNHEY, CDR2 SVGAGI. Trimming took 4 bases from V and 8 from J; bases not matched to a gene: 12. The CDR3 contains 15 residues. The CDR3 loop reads CASSWADRGWEGYTF. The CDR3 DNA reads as TGTGCCAGCAGTTGGGCAGACAGGGGATGGGAGGGCTACACCTTC.

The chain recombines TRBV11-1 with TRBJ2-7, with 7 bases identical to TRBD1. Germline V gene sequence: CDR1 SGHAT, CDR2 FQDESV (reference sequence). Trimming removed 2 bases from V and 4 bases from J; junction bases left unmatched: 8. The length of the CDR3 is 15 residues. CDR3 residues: CASSLQFGTAYEQYF. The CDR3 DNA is TGTGCCAGCAGCTTACAGTTTGGGACAGCATACGAGCAGTACTTC.

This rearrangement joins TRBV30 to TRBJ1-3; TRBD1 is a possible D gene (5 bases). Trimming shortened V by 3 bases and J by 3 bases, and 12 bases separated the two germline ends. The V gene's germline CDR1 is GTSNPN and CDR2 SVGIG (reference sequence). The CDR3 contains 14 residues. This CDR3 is CAWSRGSSGNTIYF. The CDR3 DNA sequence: TGTGCCTGGAGCCGGGGGAGTAGTGGAAACACCATATATTTT.

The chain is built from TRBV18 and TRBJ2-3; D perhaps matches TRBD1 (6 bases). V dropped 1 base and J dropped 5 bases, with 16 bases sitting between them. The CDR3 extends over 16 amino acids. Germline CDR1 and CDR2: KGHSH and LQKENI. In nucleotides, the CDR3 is TGTGCCAGCTCACCACTTTTACGGACAGTAGGAGATACGCAGTATTTT. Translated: CASSPLLRTVGDTQYF.

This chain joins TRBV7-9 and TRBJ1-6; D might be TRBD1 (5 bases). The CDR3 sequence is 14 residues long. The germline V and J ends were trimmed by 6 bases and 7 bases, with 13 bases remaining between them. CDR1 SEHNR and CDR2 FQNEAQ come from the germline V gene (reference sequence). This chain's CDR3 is CASSSQGSNSPLHF. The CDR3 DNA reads TGTGCCAGCAGTTCCCAGGGAAGCAATTCACCCCTCCACTTT.

The CDR3: CASACGLAGDWDTGELFF. CDR3 sequence (DNA): TGTGCCAGCGCTTGTGGACTAGCGGGAGATTGGGACACCGGGGAGCTGTTTTTT. The gene calls are TRBV27 and TRBJ2-2; 13 bases are shared with TRBD2. Germline assignment: CDR1 MNHEY and CDR2 SMNVEV (reference sequence). The CDR3 extends over 18 amino acids. J gave up 3 bases and V 8 bases, and 12 bases lay outside the gene matches.

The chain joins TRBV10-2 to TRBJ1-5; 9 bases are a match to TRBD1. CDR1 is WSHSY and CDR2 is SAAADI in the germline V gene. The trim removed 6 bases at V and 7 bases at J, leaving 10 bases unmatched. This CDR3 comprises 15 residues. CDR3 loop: CASRAYTGGDQPQHF. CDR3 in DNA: TGCGCCAGCAGGGCGTACACAGGGGGCGACCAGCCCCAGCATTTT.

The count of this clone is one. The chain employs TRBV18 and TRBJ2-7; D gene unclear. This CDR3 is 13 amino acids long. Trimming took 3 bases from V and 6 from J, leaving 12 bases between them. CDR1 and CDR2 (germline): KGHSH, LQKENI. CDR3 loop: CASSPDTQAEQYF. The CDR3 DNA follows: TGTGCCAGCTCACCCGACACCCAGGCCGAGCAGTACTTC.

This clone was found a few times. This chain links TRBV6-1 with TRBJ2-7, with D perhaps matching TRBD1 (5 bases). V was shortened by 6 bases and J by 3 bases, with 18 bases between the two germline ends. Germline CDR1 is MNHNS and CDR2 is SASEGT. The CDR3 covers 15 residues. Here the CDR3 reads CASRTTQGTGYEQYF. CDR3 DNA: TGTGCCAGCAGGACCACTCAGGGAACGGGCTACGAGCAGTACTTC.

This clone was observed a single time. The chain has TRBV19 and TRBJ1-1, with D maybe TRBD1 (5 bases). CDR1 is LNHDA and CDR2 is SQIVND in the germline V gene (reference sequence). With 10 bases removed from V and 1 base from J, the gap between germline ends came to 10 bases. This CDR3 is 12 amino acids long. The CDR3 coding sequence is TGTGCCATCGCTGACAGGAACACTGAAGCTTTCTTT. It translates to CAIADRNTEAFF.